These T cell receptor beta chains were read from a single sample in a study of OX40 agonist ivuxolimab in advanced cancers. The repertoire was sequenced with immunoSEQ multiplex PCR; TCRdb's copy has only in-frame clones and lacks some. The sample includes around 39,000 clones, 65% to 90% of them seen just once. The material sequenced was CD4+ or CD8+ T cells sorted from blood, taken in a trial of the OX40 agonist ivuxolimab. These receptors were taken from an adult with an advanced solid tumor such as melanoma, head and neck, liver or kidney cancer. Each CDR3 is given with its conserved first and last residue. Fields, in order: J gene, V gene, CDR3 protein.

J gene: TRBJ1-2
V gene: TRBV28
CDR3 protein: CASRKTGGAGYGYTF

J gene: TRBJ2-1
V gene: TRBV2
CDR3 protein: CASSGSGGQVEQFF

J gene: TRBJ1-5
V gene: TRBV25-1
CDR3 protein: CASSIQGFDQPQHF

J gene: TRBJ2-7
V gene: TRBV29-1
CDR3 protein: CSVVGGARTYEQYF

J gene: TRBJ1-1
V gene: TRBV7-3
CDR3 protein: CASSLEGNTEAFF

J gene: TRBJ1-2
V gene: TRBV4-1
CDR3 protein: CASSQLLRAPGYGYTF

J gene: TRBJ2-2
V gene: TRBV19
CDR3 protein: CASSIVIRRYRASNTGELFF

J gene: TRBJ2-2
V gene: TRBV6-5
CDR3 protein: CASSRRQAGELFF

J gene: TRBJ1-1
V gene: TRBV5-1
CDR3 protein: CASSRSDRAMRSAFF

J gene: TRBJ1-2
V gene: TRBV21-1
CDR3 protein: CASSKGSRDGKFYGYTF

J gene: TRBJ1-1
V gene: TRBV6-6
CDR3 protein: CASSYWDRDTEAFF

J gene: TRBJ1-5
V gene: TRBV5-1
CDR3 protein: CASSPGTGPSEPQHF

J gene: TRBJ1-3
V gene: TRBV13
CDR3 protein: CASSSLAWDRQTGNTIYF

J gene: TRBJ1-4
V gene: TRBV6-1
CDR3 protein: CASKLGNEKLFF

J gene: TRBJ1-5
V gene: TRBV6-1
CDR3 protein: CASTTRGGNQPQHF

J gene: TRBJ1-2
V gene: TRBV19
CDR3 protein: CASSISAGEGYGYTF

J gene: TRBJ1-5
V gene: TRBV4-3
CDR3 protein: CASSQQWGRDQPQHF

J gene: TRBJ1-6
V gene: TRBV7-6
CDR3 protein: CASSTGQGISSPLHF

J gene: TRBJ2-5
V gene: TRBV18
CDR3 protein: CASSPPAGEETQYF

J gene: TRBJ2-7
V gene: TRBV5-1
CDR3 protein: CASSRGNPSYEQYF

J gene: TRBJ1-5
V gene: TRBV11-2
CDR3 protein: CASSLNGYIQEGRQPQHF

J gene: TRBJ1-6
V gene: TRBV7-2
CDR3 protein: CASSWDTVGSPLHF

J gene: TRBJ1-6
V gene: TRBV30
CDR3 protein: CAWDTGANSPLHF

J gene: TRBJ2-3
V gene: TRBV15
CDR3 protein: CATSTGQGAPDTQYF

J gene: TRBJ1-1
V gene: TRBV6-5
CDR3 protein: CASSLVAGNTEAFF

J gene: TRBJ1-2
V gene: TRBV5-4
CDR3 protein: CASSFGAEDYGYTF

J gene: TRBJ1-4
V gene: TRBV6-5
CDR3 protein: CASSSGRPSDEKLFF

J gene: TRBJ2-2
V gene: TRBV5-4
CDR3 protein: CASSPGTSGGVNTGELFF

J gene: TRBJ2-1
V gene: TRBV18
CDR3 protein: CASSLTGTGGRGFYNEQFF

J gene: TRBJ2-7
V gene: TRBV7-2
CDR3 protein: CASSSRDRGAYEQYF

J gene: TRBJ2-7
V gene: TRBV6-6
CDR3 protein: CASSRGWGSGYEQYF

J gene: TRBJ1-2
V gene: TRBV7-2
CDR3 protein: CASSLAFDQGREGYTF

J gene: TRBJ2-1
V gene: TRBV2
CDR3 protein: CASSGDEQFF

J gene: TRBJ1-2
V gene: TRBV18
CDR3 protein: CASSPPGTGLSGYTF

J gene: TRBJ2-5
V gene: TRBV5-8
CDR3 protein: CASSLWGGNTVETQYF

J gene: TRBJ1-1
V gene: TRBV7-8
CDR3 protein: CASSFRGSGLNTEAFF

J gene: TRBJ1-2
V gene: TRBV6-6
CDR3 protein: CASSTSGGEGYTF

J gene: TRBJ2-7
V gene: TRBV5-1
CDR3 protein: CASSILAGVDEQYF

J gene: TRBJ1-5
V gene: TRBV6-4
CDR3 protein: CASSELRWPYSNQPQHF

J gene: TRBJ2-1
V gene: TRBV7-2
CDR3 protein: CASSPMNEQFF

J gene: TRBJ2-7
V gene: TRBV7-2
CDR3 protein: CASSLRGIGASGKGEQYF

J gene: TRBJ1-1
V gene: TRBV14
CDR3 protein: CASSQIFPGGRSTEAFF

J gene: TRBJ1-3
V gene: TRBV14
CDR3 protein: CASSHARGTVSGNTIYF

J gene: TRBJ2-3
V gene: TRBV7-9
CDR3 protein: CASSLGGGGGTTDTQYF

J gene: TRBJ1-5
V gene: TRBV7-2
CDR3 protein: CASSLSAGDQPQHF

J gene: TRBJ2-7
V gene: TRBV7-2
CDR3 protein: CASSFGPQGYEQYF

J gene: TRBJ1-3
V gene: TRBV25-1
CDR3 protein: CASSETGFGNTIYF

J gene: TRBJ1-2
V gene: TRBV6-5
CDR3 protein: CASRLQGARSYGYTF

J gene: TRBJ2-7
V gene: TRBV19
CDR3 protein: CASSIRGVPYEQYF

J gene: TRBJ2-3
V gene: TRBV15
CDR3 protein: CATSAVGGGWSDTQYF

J gene: TRBJ1-1
V gene: TRBV30
CDR3 protein: CAWRRAALAEAFF

J gene: TRBJ2-5
V gene: TRBV6-5
CDR3 protein: CASSSGYSTRETQYF

J gene: TRBJ2-3
V gene: TRBV9
CDR3 protein: CASSVTSWAGNTQYF

J gene: TRBJ1-2
V gene: TRBV7-2
CDR3 protein: CASSLAGGYYGYTF

J gene: TRBJ1-4
V gene: TRBV5-1
CDR3 protein: CASSSRDSNEKLFF

J gene: TRBJ1-1
V gene: TRBV11-2
CDR3 protein: CASSSYSQPGGSFF

J gene: TRBJ1-2
V gene: TRBV5-4
CDR3 protein: CASSPGQGAEDYGYTF

J gene: TRBJ1-2
V gene: TRBV6-5
CDR3 protein: CASQRSQGAYGYTF

J gene: TRBJ1-3
V gene: TRBV30
CDR3 protein: CAWSVGNTIYF

J gene: TRBJ2-5
V gene: TRBV6-1
CDR3 protein: CASRLGGGQETQYF